This T cell receptor (beta chain) was sequenced for a study of shared clonotypes between healthy human individuals. Study observations and caveats: Of the naive CD4 clonotypes, around 5.2% were shared across a handful of donors.

The V end was cut by 3 bases, the J end by 2 bases, with 10 bases between. The CDR3 sequence is 14 residues long. Germline CDR1 is SGHAT and CDR2 is FQNNGV. The method was immunoSEQ multiplex PCR; TCRdb's version includes in-frame clones alone and lacks a portion of them. The sample holds about 980,000 clones; more than 75% are singletons and the top ten take roughly 1.5%. Turning to this clone: The antigen is unknown. This specimen includes other DNA sequences encoding the same CDR3.

This receptor was identified in a man between 18 and 35 years old in good health. Material: memory CD4+ T cells sorted from blood. Indicated subset: CD45RA-negative fraction. The chain combines TRBV11-2 with TRBJ1-1; tentative D call: TRBD1 (5 bases). The CDR3 sequence: CASSFSGGNTEAFF. CDR3 DNA: TGTGCCAGCAGCTTTAGTGGGGGAAACACTGAAGCTTTCTTT.